The rows below give T cell receptor beta chains drawn from one sample of a study of T cells in Graves' hyperthyroidism and ophthalmopathy. TCRdb recomputed calls from the multiplex PCR reads with MiXCR, one row per CDR3 protein. Here the sample spans 560,000 or so distinct CDR3 sequences, around 45% being singletons. The sequenced material came from peripheral blood or thyroid tissue (not recorded which). All receptors come from a woman younger than 30 with Graves' hyperthyroidism. The CDR3 runs from the conserved cysteine through the conserved F or W. The order of the fields is D gene, clone size, V gene, J gene, CDR3 protein, CDR3 DNA. The D gene is left open where the match is weak. For some rows the clone size is stated as once, few or many, or as a class when expanded; others skip it.

-	-	TRBV20-1	TRBJ2-7	CSARDKREDEQYF	TGCAGTGCTAGAGATAAGAGGGAAGACGAGCAGTACTTC
-	-	TRBV6-1	TRBJ1-1	CASYHRDSMNTEAFF	TGTGCCAGTTATCACCGTGACAGCATGAACACTGAAGCTTTCTTT
TRBD1	few	TRBV13	TRBJ2-2	CASSQGQGNTGELFF	TGTGCCAGCAGTCAGGGACAGGGCAACACCGGGGAGCTGTTTTTT
-	few	TRBV7-2	TRBJ1-1	CASSLYRADTEAFF	TGTGCCAGCAGCTTATACAGGGCGGACACTGAAGCTTTCTTT
-	-	TRBV29-1	TRBJ1-5	CSVDGAGWNQPQHF	TGCAGCGTTGATGGGGCAGGTTGGAATCAGCCCCAGCATTTT
TRBD1	-	TRBV7-6	TRBJ2-7	CASSSPRQGDREQYF	TGTGCCAGCAGCAGCCCCCGACAGGGGGATAGGGAGCAGTACTTC
-	-	TRBV7-2	TRBJ1-1	CASSQGSGKTEAFF	TGCGCCAGCAGCCAAGGCTCAGGAAAAACTGAAGCTTTCTTT
-	few	TRBV28	TRBJ1-4	CASSLGRQEKLFF	TGTGCCAGCAGTTTGGGACGGCAGGAAAAACTGTTTTTT
TRBD1	-	TRBV29-1	TRBJ1-4	CSRRDSNKKLFF	TGCAGCAGACGGGACAGCAATAAAAAACTGTTTTTT
-	few	TRBV7-2	TRBJ1-5	CASSLYQQPQHF	TGTGCCAGCAGCTTATATCAGCAGCCCCAGCATTTT
-	-	TRBV7-2	TRBJ1-4	CASSSAYRVEDEKLFF	TGTGCCAGCAGCAGTGCGTACAGGGTAGAGGATGAAAAACTGTTTTTT
TRBD1	few	TRBV5-1	TRBJ2-7	CASSAGQGAGEQYF	TGCGCCAGCAGCGCCGGACAGGGGGCAGGCGAGCAGTACTTC
-	many	TRBV2	TRBJ1-5	CASFESVGQPQHF	TGTGCCAGTTTCGAATCGGTAGGTCAGCCCCAGCATTTT
TRBD1	-	TRBV7-6	TRBJ2-7	CASSQQGGEYEQYF	TGTGCCAGCAGCCAACAGGGGGGAGAGTACGAGCAGTACTTC
TRBD1	-	TRBV10-3	TRBJ1-3	CAISEGDRGSGNTIYF	TGTGCCATCAGTGAAGGGGACAGGGGTTCTGGAAACACCATATATTTT
-	-	TRBV24-1	TRBJ1-5	CATRGQQVNQPQHF	TGTGCCACCAGGGGACAACAGGTCAATCAGCCCCAGCATTTT
TRBD2	-	TRBV6-5	TRBJ2-5	CASSYSRTSGRCSF	TGTGCCAGCAGTTACTCCAGGACTAGCGGGAGGTGCTCCTTC
-	-	TRBV20-1	TRBJ2-5	CSAPRGALGETQYF	TGCAGTGCCCCCCGGGGGGCGCTCGGGGAGACCCAGTACTTC
-	many	TRBV15	TRBJ2-7	CATSRDHNYEQYF	TGTGCCACCAGCAGAGATCATAACTACGAGCAGTACTTC
-	many	TRBV29-1	TRBJ1-1	CSVTRNTEAFF	TGCAGCGTAACCAGGAACACTGAAGCTTTCTTT
TRBD2	-	TRBV15	TRBJ2-7	CATSKTGTSEQYF	TGTGCCACCAGCAAAACCGGGACTAGCGAGCAGTACTTC
-	-	TRBV15	TRBJ1-2	CATSRGGGAGYTF	TGTGCCACCAGCAGAGGCGGAGGGGCTGGCTACACCTTC
-	-	TRBV10-3	TRBJ2-5	CAISDGFGPRLETQYF	TGTGCCATCAGTGACGGATTCGGCCCCCGGCTGGAGACCCAGTACTTC
-	many	TRBV2	TRBJ2-7	CASSEALHSAYEQYF	TGTGCCAGCAGTGAAGCGCTTCATAGCGCCTACGAGCAGTACTTC
-	-	TRBV25-1	TRBJ2-6	CASLGSSGANVLTF	TGTGCCAGCTTAGGTAGCTCTGGGGCCAACGTCCTGACTTTC
-	-	TRBV7-9	TRBJ2-2	CASSVEGGVGELFF	TGTGCCAGCAGCGTTGAGGGGGGAGTCGGGGAGCTGTTTTTT
TRBD1	few	TRBV7-9	TRBJ2-2	CASSRDRDRTGELFF	TGTGCCAGCAGCCGAGACAGGGATAGGACCGGGGAGCTGTTTTTT
TRBD1	few	TRBV5-1	TRBJ2-7	CASSVSGQGPYEQYF	TGCGCCAGCAGCGTCTCGGGACAGGGGCCTTACGAGCAGTACTTC
-	many	TRBV29-1	TRBJ2-7	CSVEDRHEQYF	TGCAGCGTTGAAGATCGCCACGAGCAGTACTTC
TRBD1	-	TRBV29-1	TRBJ1-2	CSVGQGADGYTF	TGCAGCGTGGGACAGGGGGCGGATGGCTACACCTTC
-	-	TRBV7-8	TRBJ2-3	CASSLGASADTQYF	TGTGCCAGCAGCTTGGGGGCTAGCGCAGATACGCAGTATTTT
TRBD1	-	TRBV7-3	TRBJ2-7	CASRGDSQFYEQYF	TGTGCCAGCAGAGGGGACAGCCAATTCTACGAGCAGTACTTC
TRBD2	many	TRBV2	TRBJ2-5	CASSARGSQETQYF	TGTGCCAGCAGTGCTCGCGGGAGTCAAGAGACCCAGTACTTC
-	-	TRBV5-8	TRBJ1-2	CASSWDGEDYGYTF	TGTGCCAGCAGCTGGGACGGGGAAGACTATGGCTACACCTTC
TRBD1	-	TRBV2	TRBJ1-5	CASSFTGGHQPQHF	TGTGCCAGCAGTTTCACAGGGGGCCATCAGCCCCAGCATTTT
TRBD1	few	TRBV7-3	TRBJ1-1	CASSAAGQGDAEAFF	TGTGCCAGCAGCGCCGCGGGACAGGGGGACGCTGAAGCTTTCTTT
-	-	TRBV7-2	TRBJ1-3	CASSLDKRNTIYF	TGTGCCAGCAGCTTGGACAAGAGAAACACCATATATTTT
-	-	TRBV9	TRBJ1-1	CVSSSRQSVMNTEAFF	TGTGTCAGCAGCTCGAGACAGTCAGTCATGAACACTGAAGCTTTCTTT
-	many	TRBV29-1	TRBJ2-2	CSVYVGGTGELFF	TGCAGCGTTTATGTCGGGGGCACCGGGGAGCTGTTTTTT
TRBD1	-	TRBV29-1	TRBJ1-1	CSARDRDRAFF	TGCAGCGCCCGGGACAGGGACCGGGCTTTCTTT
TRBD1	many	TRBV25-1	TRBJ1-5	CASRHRGQVQPQHF	TGTGCCAGCAGGCACAGGGGGCAGGTTCAGCCCCAGCATTTT
-	-	TRBV10-3	TRBJ2-7	CAISVGGSVYEQYF	TGTGCCATCAGTGTTGGGGGGAGTGTCTACGAGCAGTACTTC
-	-	TRBV29-1	TRBJ2-5	CSVDSGSWETQYF	TGCAGCGTTGATAGTGGCTCTTGGGAGACCCAGTACTTC
-	many	TRBV24-1	TRBJ1-2	CATSDTDMDYGYTF	TGTGCCACCAGTGACACGGACATGGACTATGGCTACACCTTC
-	-	TRBV25-1	TRBJ1-1	CASRDRVFNTEAFF	TGTGCCAGCAGAGATCGGGTTTTCAACACTGAAGCTTTCTTT
-	-	TRBV15	TRBJ1-5	CATSRDKVPVGQPQHF	TGTGCCACCAGCAGAGATAAGGTCCCAGTCGGCCAGCCCCAGCATTTT
-	-	TRBV29-1	TRBJ2-7	CSVEVGAWEQYF	TGCAGCGTTGAAGTGGGAGCGTGGGAGCAGTACTTC
TRBD1	few	TRBV5-1	TRBJ2-2	CASSPLDRGSTGELFF	TGCGCCAGCAGCCCTTTGGACAGGGGTTCCACCGGGGAGCTGTTTTTT
TRBD1	-	TRBV6-6	TRBJ2-5	CASSSGGQGLHETQYF	TGTGCCAGCAGTTCAGGGGGACAGGGGCTTCATGAGACCCAGTACTTC
-	-	TRBV15	TRBJ2-6	CATSGRRTRAF	TGTGCCACCAGCGGCCGCCGGACGCGAGCTTTC
-	-	TRBV2	TRBJ1-2	CAGKQGPNYGYTF	TGTGCCGGTAAACAAGGACCAAACTATGGCTACACCTTC
-	-	TRBV7-8	TRBJ2-7	CASSLVVGHVQPQQYF	TGTGCCAGCAGCTTAGTCGTTGGCCACGTTCAGCCCCAGCAGTACTTC
-	few	TRBV10-3	TRBJ1-3	CASSYDPRNTIYF	TGTGCCAGCAGTTATGACCCTCGAAACACCATATATTTT
TRBD2	-	TRBV7-9	TRBJ2-2	CASRWGLAGEDSELFF	TGTGCCAGCAGATGGGGACTAGCGGGAGAGGATAGCGAGCTGTTTTTT
-	many	TRBV7-8	TRBJ1-1	CASSLSKDVGAFF	TGTGCCAGCAGCTTATCCAAGGACGTAGGAGCTTTCTTT
-	-	TRBV20-1	TRBJ2-7	CSARLGGGYSYEQYF	TGCAGTGCCCGATTGGGGGGCGGCTACTCCTACGAGCAGTACTTC
-	many	TRBV29-1	TRBJ1-1	CSVRFMNTEAFF	TGCAGCGTACGGTTCATGAACACTGAAGCTTTCTTT
TRBD1	many	TRBV10-3	TRBJ1-5	CAIGTASNQPQHF	TGTGCCATCGGGACAGCTAGCAATCAGCCCCAGCATTTT
TRBD1	few	TRBV29-1	TRBJ1-1	CSAAGTGGEAFF	TGCAGCGCAGCCGGGACAGGGGGTGAAGCTTTCTTT